The clone carrying this T cell receptor (beta chain) was detected many times. Its specificity is not known. This specimen belongs to a study of T cells in Graves' hyperthyroidism and ophthalmopathy. Study as a whole: Peripheral blood was obtained at initial diagnosis, preceding any treatment. Study results and caveats: Among clonotypes expanded in thyroid above 0.001, most were also found in blood. For ophthalmopathy, model prediction preceded onset by a median about 6 months.

The CDR3 length is 14 residues. Unmatched junction bases numbered 7, after V lost 5 bases and J lost 6 bases. Looked up from germline, CDR1 is MNHEY and CDR2 is SMNVEV (reference sequence). Hyperthyroidism had been newly diagnosed in patients aged 18 to 65, and its duration was under 2 months. Amplification of TCR beta CDR3 regions was performed using RNA transcripts as template. The TCR CDR3 first-round RT-PCR relied on the HTBI primer set. TCRdb re-called the multiplex PCR reads with MiXCR, one entry per CDR3 protein. Here the sample spans under 550,000 distinct CDR3 sequences, roughly 13% being singletons.

The receptor was isolated from a woman under 30 with Graves' hyperthyroidism. The sequencing sample was made of blood. The chain recombines TRBV27 with TRBJ2-3; 8 nucleotides agree with TRBD2. This CDR3 is CASSLGLERDTQYF. The DNA for the CDR3 is TGTGCCAGCAGTCTGGGACTAGAAAGGGATACGCAGTATTTT.